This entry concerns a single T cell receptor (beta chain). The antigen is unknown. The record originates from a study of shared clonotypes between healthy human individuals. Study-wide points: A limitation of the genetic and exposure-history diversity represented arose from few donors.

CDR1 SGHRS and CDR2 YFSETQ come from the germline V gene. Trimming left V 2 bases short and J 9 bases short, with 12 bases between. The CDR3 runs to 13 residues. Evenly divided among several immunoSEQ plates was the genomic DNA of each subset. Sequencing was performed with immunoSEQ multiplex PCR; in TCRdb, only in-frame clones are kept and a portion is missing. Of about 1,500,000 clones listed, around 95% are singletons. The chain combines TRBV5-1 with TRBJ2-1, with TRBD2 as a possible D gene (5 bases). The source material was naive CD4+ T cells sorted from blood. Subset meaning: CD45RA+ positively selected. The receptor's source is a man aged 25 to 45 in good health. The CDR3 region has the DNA TGCGCCAGCAGCTTTTCGGGAACGGTTGAGCAGTTCTTC. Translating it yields CASSFSGTVEQFF.